This TCR beta chain was profiled in a study of T-cell reconstitution after alpha-beta-depleted transplantation in children. This clonotype has just a few counts. Unique molecular identifiers were incorporated into the prepared TCRbeta library. One entry per CDR3 protein, called by TCRdb with MiXCR from the PCR reads. The table shows about 230,000 distinct CDR3 sequences, with around 9.7% occurring only once. Germline CDR1 LGHDT, CDR2 YNNKEL (reference sequence). The CDR3 sequence is 12 residues long. V lost 1 base and J 9 bases, leaving 10 bases between the germline ends. Material: PBMCs from the stem cell graft donor, obtained from the stem cell graft. The sequence was collected from a human donor who donated a stem cell graft to a child with SCID. The chain uses TRBV3-1 and TRBJ2-7, with D possibly being TRBD2 (5 bases). The chain's CDR3 is CASSQGGWGQYF. DNA of the CDR3: TGTGCCAGCAGCCAAGGCGGGTGGGGGCAGTACTTC.